These T cell receptor beta chains were read from a single sample in a study of blood T cell repertoires in COVID-19. Assay used: immunoSEQ multiplex PCR; TCRdb lists only in-frame clones, some missing. The sample shows some 65,000 clones, 74% of them seen only once. Input material: peripheral blood. Receptor source: a woman aged 80 or over with acute or convalescent COVID-19. Both conserved end residues are part of each CDR3. Fields, in order: V gene, D gene, J gene, clone size, CDR3 DNA, CDR3 protein. D genes are given only for firm matches. Rows may omit the clone size; those that give it use once, few, many or a size class.

V gene: TRBV6-1; D gene: .; J gene: TRBJ1-3; clone size: .; CDR3 DNA: TGTGCCAGCAGTGTGAGGACAGACTCCTCTGGAAACACCATATATTTT; CDR3 protein: CASSVRTDSSGNTIYF
V gene: TRBV4-1; D gene: TRBD2; J gene: TRBJ2-5; clone size: .; CDR3 DNA: TGCGCCAGCAGCCAAGTGGCTAGCGGGCCTAAAGAGACCCAGTACTTC; CDR3 protein: CASSQVASGPKETQYF
V gene: TRBV29-1; D gene: TRBD1; J gene: TRBJ2-7; clone size: few; CDR3 DNA: TGCAGCAGCGTTATCGGACAGGGGAACGAGCAGTACTTC; CDR3 protein: CSSVIGQGNEQYF
V gene: TRBV29-1; D gene: TRBD1; J gene: TRBJ2-1; clone size: once; CDR3 DNA: TGCGCCGGACAGGTCTCGCACAATGAGCAGTTCTTC; CDR3 protein: CAGQVSHNEQFF
V gene: TRBV11-2; D gene: .; J gene: TRBJ1-3; clone size: .; CDR3 DNA: TGTGCCAGCAGCTTAGAGAGGGGGTACACCATATATTTT; CDR3 protein: CASSLERGYTIYF
V gene: TRBV19; D gene: .; J gene: TRBJ1-1; clone size: .; CDR3 DNA: TGTGCCAGTATGCGAAGGGGGAACACTGAAGCTTTCTTT; CDR3 protein: CASMRRGNTEAFF
V gene: TRBV5-1; D gene: TRBD1; J gene: TRBJ2-1; clone size: .; CDR3 DNA: TGCGCCAGCAGCTTGGAGGGCGGTTGGACAGGGTCCTACAATGAGCAGTTCTTC; CDR3 protein: CASSLEGGWTGSYNEQFF
V gene: TRBV6-5; D gene: TRBD2; J gene: TRBJ2-1; clone size: .; CDR3 DNA: TGTGCCAGCAGTCGGGGGGGGACCTACAATGAGCAGTTCTTC; CDR3 protein: CASSRGGTYNEQFF
V gene: TRBV27; D gene: .; J gene: TRBJ1-6; clone size: .; CDR3 DNA: TGTGCCAGCAGTCCTCCGGGGATAGGGGGTTCACCCCTCCACTTT; CDR3 protein: CASSPPGIGGSPLHF
V gene: TRBV10-3; D gene: TRBD1; J gene: TRBJ2-5; clone size: .; CDR3 DNA: TGTGCCATCAGTACGCTGAGGGACAGGGGTCAAGAGACCCAGTACTTC; CDR3 protein: CAISTLRDRGQETQYF
V gene: TRBV19; D gene: TRBD1; J gene: TRBJ1-2; clone size: .; CDR3 DNA: TGTGCCAGTAGTGACAGGGGAAACTATGGCTACACCTTC; CDR3 protein: CASSDRGNYGYTF
V gene: TRBV6-2/TRBV6-3; D gene: .; J gene: TRBJ2-1; clone size: .; CDR3 DNA: TGTGCCAGCAGTTACTCGGCAGGGGGGTCCTACAATGAGCAGTTCTTC; CDR3 protein: CASSYSAGGSYNEQFF
V gene: TRBV29-1; D gene: TRBD1; J gene: TRBJ1-5; clone size: .; CDR3 DNA: TGCAGCGCCAGGACAGGGGGAGGCGGTCAGCCCCAGCATTTT; CDR3 protein: CSARTGGGGQPQHF
V gene: TRBV5-4; D gene: .; J gene: TRBJ2-3; clone size: once; CDR3 DNA: TGTGCCAGCAGCCTTTGGACAGTCACAGATACGCAGTATTTT; CDR3 protein: CASSLWTVTDTQYF
V gene: TRBV5-1; D gene: .; J gene: TRBJ1-6; clone size: .; CDR3 DNA: TGCGCCAGCAGCCCCGGGACATATAATTCACCCCTCCACTTT; CDR3 protein: CASSPGTYNSPLHF
V gene: TRBV9; D gene: TRBD1; J gene: TRBJ1-2; clone size: .; CDR3 DNA: TGTGCCAGCAGCAAGGGACAGGGGGCTCTTGGCTACACCTTC; CDR3 protein: CASSKGQGALGYTF
V gene: TRBV6-5; D gene: .; J gene: TRBJ2-3; clone size: .; CDR3 DNA: TGTGCCAGCAGTTACTCTCCTGTAGGGGGAGATACGCAGTATTTT; CDR3 protein: CASSYSPVGGDTQYF
V gene: TRBV7-2; D gene: .; J gene: TRBJ2-7; clone size: .; CDR3 DNA: TGTGCCAGCAGCTTAGCGCGTCTTTACGAGCAGTACTTC; CDR3 protein: CASSLARLYEQYF
V gene: TRBV10-1; D gene: TRBD2; J gene: TRBJ2-1; clone size: .; CDR3 DNA: TGCGCCAGCAGCACGGGACTAGCTAGTGAGCAGTTCTTC; CDR3 protein: CASSTGLASEQFF
V gene: TRBV2; D gene: .; J gene: TRBJ1-2; clone size: .; CDR3 DNA: TGTGCCAGCAGTGAACCGTTTAACTATGGCTACACCTTC; CDR3 protein: CASSEPFNYGYTF
V gene: TRBV28; D gene: TRBD1; J gene: TRBJ1-1; clone size: .; CDR3 DNA: TGTGCCAGCAGTTTAGTGGGACAGGGGCTCTTATTGAACACTGAAGCTTTCTTT; CDR3 protein: CASSLVGQGLLLNTEAFF
V gene: TRBV5-8; D gene: .; J gene: TRBJ1-2; clone size: .; CDR3 DNA: TGTGCCAGCAGCCCGCTTGAAATAGGGCGGGAGTGTACCTTC; CDR3 protein: CASSPLEIGRECTF
V gene: TRBV10-3; D gene: TRBD2; J gene: TRBJ2-3; clone size: .; CDR3 DNA: TGTGCCAGCCGGGGACTAGCGGGAGATACGCAGTATTTT; CDR3 protein: CASRGLAGDTQYF
V gene: TRBV20-1; D gene: TRBD2; J gene: TRBJ2-4; clone size: .; CDR3 DNA: TGCAGTGCTAGTCCCTACGGGAGCGGGAGTCTAGCCAAAAACATTCAGTACTTC; CDR3 protein: CSASPYGSGSLAKNIQYF
V gene: TRBV5-1; D gene: .; J gene: TRBJ2-5; clone size: .; CDR3 DNA: TGCGCCAGCAGCCCCGGGGGGCTAACCCAAGAGACCCAGTACTTC; CDR3 protein: CASSPGGLTQETQYF
V gene: TRBV6-1; D gene: .; J gene: TRBJ1-2; clone size: .; CDR3 DNA: TGTGCCAGCAGTGAATTTAGACAGTCCTATGGCTACACCTTC; CDR3 protein: CASSEFRQSYGYTF
V gene: TRBV6-5; D gene: TRBD1; J gene: TRBJ2-7; clone size: .; CDR3 DNA: TGTGCCAGCAGTTCCGGACAGGTGAACTACGAGCAGTACTTC; CDR3 protein: CASSSGQVNYEQYF
V gene: TRBV14; D gene: .; J gene: TRBJ2-7; clone size: .; CDR3 DNA: TGTGCCAGCAGCCAAGATCTCGACAGCGAGCAGTACTTC; CDR3 protein: CASSQDLDSEQYF
V gene: TRBV28; D gene: TRBD2; J gene: TRBJ2-1; clone size: .; CDR3 DNA: TGTGCCAGCAGACTTACAAAGGGACTAGCGAGGAATGAGCAGTTCTTC; CDR3 protein: CASRLTKGLARNEQFF
V gene: TRBV5-1; D gene: TRBD2; J gene: TRBJ2-7; clone size: .; CDR3 DNA: TGCGCCAGCAGCTTGGAGCGGGGAAATTTGAACGAGCAGTACTTC; CDR3 protein: CASSLERGNLNEQYF
V gene: TRBV6-5; D gene: .; J gene: TRBJ1-1; clone size: .; CDR3 DNA: TGTGCCAGCAGTACCCTGAGGGCTTCTGAAGCTTTCTTT; CDR3 protein: CASSTLRASEAFF
V gene: TRBV28; D gene: .; J gene: TRBJ2-5; clone size: .; CDR3 DNA: TGTGCCAGCAGTTCGCAGGGCTGGGAGACCCAGTACTTC; CDR3 protein: CASSSQGWETQYF
V gene: TRBV14; D gene: .; J gene: TRBJ2-5; clone size: .; CDR3 DNA: TGTGCCAGCAGCCAAGGCGGGGTTCGCGGGACCCAGTACTTC; CDR3 protein: CASSQGGVRGTQYF
V gene: TRBV7-2; D gene: TRBD2; J gene: TRBJ2-1; clone size: medium-sized; CDR3 DNA: TGTGCCAGCAGCCAAACAGGACTAGCGCCGTCCCAGTTACTCTTC; CDR3 protein: CASSQTGLAPSQLLF
V gene: TRBV28; D gene: .; J gene: TRBJ1-5; clone size: .; CDR3 DNA: TGTGCCAGCAGTTTAGTCCGTCAGACTACACATTTT; CDR3 protein: CASSLVRQTTHF
V gene: TRBV19; D gene: .; J gene: TRBJ1-6; clone size: .; CDR3 DNA: TGTGCCAGATTAGGCGTGGGGGACATCGGCGCATCACCCCTCCACTTT; CDR3 protein: CARLGVGDIGASPLHF
V gene: TRBV11-3; D gene: TRBD2; J gene: TRBJ2-1; clone size: .; CDR3 DNA: TGTGCCAGCAGCTCCGGCGCAGACGGGAGGGGCAATGAGCAGTTCTTC; CDR3 protein: CASSSGADGRGNEQFF
V gene: TRBV6-6; D gene: TRBD1; J gene: TRBJ1-5; clone size: .; CDR3 DNA: TGTGCCAGCAGTCCGCCCTCCTGGACAGGGAGGGGCAATCAGCCCCAGCATTTT; CDR3 protein: CASSPPSWTGRGNQPQHF
V gene: TRBV10-3; D gene: .; J gene: TRBJ2-7; clone size: .; CDR3 DNA: TGTGCCATCAGTGGGACAGCTGACTCCTACGAGCAGTACTTC; CDR3 protein: CAISGTADSYEQYF
V gene: TRBV5-1; D gene: TRBD1; J gene: TRBJ2-1; clone size: .; CDR3 DNA: TGCGCCAGCAGCCCTACCGGGACAGGGAATAATGAGCAGTTCTTC; CDR3 protein: CASSPTGTGNNEQFF